Listed here are 21 T cell receptor beta chains from one sample, sequenced in a study of blood T cell repertoires in COVID-19. Generated by immunoSEQ multiplex PCR, the TCRdb table keeps only in-frame clones and is missing some. This sample carries approximately 70,000 clones, around 86% of them seen once, and the ten largest clones take 5.5% to 8.5%. Sample: peripheral blood. These receptors all stem from a man between 45 and 60 years old with active COVID-19.

The chain links TRBV5-1 to TRBJ1-3; 9 nucleotides agree with TRBD1. The V gene end was trimmed by 5 bases and the J gene end by 3 bases; junction bases not matched to a gene: 6. In germline, CDR1 is SGHRS, CDR2 YFSETQ. The CDR3 consists of 15 residues. The CDR3 reads CASSPGQGSGNTIYF. The CDR3 DNA is TGCGCCAGCAGTCCGGGACAGGGAAGTGGAAACACCATATATTTT.

V and J are TRBV7-2 and TRBJ1-1; 10 bases are a match to TRBD1. Trimming removed 6 bases from V and 7 bases from J; junction bases left unmatched: 8. CDR1 SGHTA and CDR2 FQGNSA come from the germline V gene. This CDR3 has 14 amino acids. The CDR3: CASSRQGASSEAFF. The CDR3 coding sequence is TGTGCCAGCAGTCGACAGGGGGCGTCGAGTGAAGCTTTCTTT.

The chain combines TRBV9 with TRBJ2-2, with D unresolved. The V end was cut by 7 bases, the J end by 0 bases, with 13 bases between. Germline V gene data show CDR1 as SGDLS and CDR2 as YYNGEE. This CDR3 region has 15 residues. The chain's CDR3 is CASGRSGSNTGELFF. The CDR3 DNA follows: TGTGCCAGCGGTAGATCCGGGTCGAACACCGGGGAGCTGTTTTTT.

V is TRBV30 and J is TRBJ2-7; 7 nucleotides line up with TRBD1. The CDR3 contains 13 residues. The V gene's germline CDR1 is GTSNPN and CDR2 SVGIG (reference sequence). V dropped 5 bases and J dropped 1; count of bases not matched to a gene: 5. The DNA for the CDR3 is TGTGCCTGGGCCTGGGACAGATCCTACGAGCAGTACTTC. This encodes CAWAWDRSYEQYF.

This clone has a single count. V gene TRBV28 combines with J gene TRBJ2-2; 10 bases agree with TRBD2. V lost 5 bases to trimming and J lost 4 bases; unmatched junction nucleotides: 13. The germline CDR1 and CDR2 sequences are MDHEN and SYDVKM. The CDR3 consists of 18 residues. The CDR3 sequence: CASSQDTGERGGTGELFF. DNA for the CDR3: TGTGCCAGCAGTCAGGATACAGGGGAGCGGGGGGGCACCGGGGAGCTGTTTTTT.

This chain links TRBV11-2 with TRBJ2-7; TRBD1 matches 7 bases. Trimming took 5 bases from V and 1 from J; bases not matched to a gene: 5. CDR1 and CDR2 (germline): SGHAT, FQNNGV. The CDR3 consists of 14 residues. The CDR3 spells CASSGTAASYEQYF. The CDR3 DNA follows: TGTGCCAGCAGCGGGACAGCCGCTTCCTACGAGCAGTACTTC.

The V and J genes are TRBV6-2 or TRBV6-3 and TRBJ2-7; TRBD2 matches 8 bases. In germline, CDR1 is MNHEY, CDR2 SVGEGT. This CDR3 has 15 residues. Trimming removed 4 bases from V and 1 base from J; junction bases left unmatched: 6. The CDR3 region has the DNA TGTGCCAGCAGTTCCGCGGGGGGCGGGTCCTACGAGCAGTACTTC. This gives the protein CASSSAGGGSYEQYF.

This chain joins TRBV24-1 and TRBJ2-3; tentatively, D is TRBD1 (5 bases). This CDR3 is 14 amino acids long. V dropped 4 bases and J dropped 10 bases, with 17 bases sitting between them. Germline CDR1 KGHDR, CDR2 SFDVKD. The CDR3 sequence: CATSDPIRGLSQYF. The CDR3 DNA is TGTGCCACCAGTGACCCAATTAGGGGCCTCTCGCAGTATTTT.

The chain employs TRBV7-2 and TRBJ2-2, with 7 bases that match TRBD1. The length of the CDR3 is 16 residues. In germline, CDR1 is SGHTA, CDR2 FQGNSA. The J segment lost 5 bases and the V segment lost 5 bases, leaving 11 bases of the junction unmatched. The CDR3, as DNA: TGTGCCAGCAGCCCCTCCGGGACAGTAAGGACCGGGGAGCTGTTTTTT. It codes for CASSPSGTVRTGELFF.

This clone has just a few counts. The V and J genes are TRBV5-4 and TRBJ1-2; 12 nucleotides align to TRBD1. CDR3 length: 16 amino acids. Per the germline V gene, CDR1 is SGHNT and CDR2 is YYREEE (reference sequence). V lost 4 bases, J lost 6 bases, and 10 bases stayed unmatched. CDR3 in DNA: TGTGCCAGCAGCCCGCCCCTGGGACAGGGGGCCGATGGCTACACCTTC. It translates to CASSPPLGQGADGYTF.

J is TRBJ1-6 and V is TRBV2; D perhaps matches TRBD1 (5 bases). V lost 8 bases and J lost 6, with 14 bases in between. Germline V gene sequence: CDR1 SNHLY, CDR2 FYNNEI. The CDR3 is made up of 14 amino acids. The CDR3 DNA sequence: TGTGCCAGCGGGGGGGTCCAAAGTAATTCACCCCTCCACTTT. Translation gives CASGGVQSNSPLHF.

The rearrangement joins TRBV6-4 to TRBJ2-3; D might be TRBD2 (6 bases). The V gene lost 5 bases and the J gene lost 0 bases, with 6 bases spanning the gap. The germline gives CDR1 MRHNA, CDR2 SNTAGT. The CDR3 extends over 13 amino acids. The CDR3 is CASSSGSTDTQYF. The CDR3 bases are TGTGCCAGCAGTAGCGGGAGCACAGATACGCAGTATTTT.

The chain's CDR3 is CASSLGPGQRSFF. The CDR3 DNA follows: TGTGCCAGCAGCTTAGGTCCAGGACAGCGATCTTTCTTT. The chain is built from TRBV11-2 and TRBJ1-1; a possible D gene is TRBD1 (6 bases). This CDR3 contains 13 residues. Germline V lookup: CDR1 SGHAT, CDR2 FQNNGV. Deletions cut 1 base from V and 12 bases from J, with 15 bases between. Complete variable domain (other parts from reference TRBV11-2 and TRBJ1-1): EAGVAQSPRYKIIEKRQSVAFWCNPISGHATLYWYQQILGQGPKLLIQFQNNGVVDDSQLPKDRFSAERLKGVDSTLKIQPAKLEDSAVYLCASSLGPGQRSFFGQGTRLTVV.

The V call is TRBV11-3, the J call TRBJ2-3, with 7 bases lining up with TRBD1. The CDR3 covers 14 residues. Looked up from germline, CDR1 is SGHNT and CDR2 is YENEEA. The V gene end was trimmed by 5 bases and the J gene end by 3 bases; junction bases not matched to a gene: 5. CDR3 in DNA: TGTGCCAGCAGCAACACAGGGGAAACAGATACGCAGTATTTT. Translated, it gives CASSNTGETDTQYF.

This chain joins TRBV6-2 or TRBV6-3 and TRBJ2-7; D is unresolved. CDR3 length: 15 amino acids. In germline, CDR1 is MNHEY, CDR2 SVGEGT. The ends were cut back, 5 bases at V and 7 bases at J, with 21 bases in the middle. The CDR3 DNA follows: TGTGCCAGCAGTGGGTCGGCGAGTCACGTGAGGGAGCAGTACTTC. It translates to CASSGSASHVREQYF.

The CDR3 loop reads CASSVERPDTQYF. In DNA form, the CDR3 reads TGTGCCAGCAGCGTAGAGCGTCCGGATACGCAGTATTTT. The chain couples TRBV9 to TRBJ2-3, with unresolved D. CDR3 length: 13 amino acids. Germline assignment: CDR1 SGDLS and CDR2 YYNGEE. The V end lost 0 bases, the J end lost 6 bases, and 8 bases lay between the germline ends.

DNA of the CDR3: TGCGCCAGCGGGATTAGCGGGGGGGCTAGCACAGATACGCAGTATTTT. This encodes CASGISGGASTDTQYF. This chain links TRBV5-1 with TRBJ2-3, with 11 bases identical to TRBD2. Germline V gene sequence: CDR1 SGHRS, CDR2 YFSETQ. There are 16 residues in the CDR3. The trim removed 7 bases at V and 0 bases at J, leaving 7 bases unmatched.

The chain employs TRBV29-1 and TRBJ1-1; tentative D call: TRBD1 (6 bases). Germline V gene data show CDR1 as SQVTM and CDR2 as ANQGSEA. V lost 4 bases, J lost 1 base, and 10 bases lay in between. The CDR3 length is 13 residues. CDR3 sequence: CSVAQGWNTEAFF. The DNA of the CDR3 is TGCAGCGTTGCCCAGGGGTGGAACACTGAAGCTTTCTTT.

The V gene is TRBV7-2, the J gene TRBJ1-5, with D uncertain. With 1 base removed from V and 6 bases from J, the gap between germline ends came to 13 bases. This CDR3 has 15 amino acids. From germline, CDR1 is SGHTA and CDR2 FQGNSA. CDR3 residues: CASSLDAGTAQPQHF. DNA of the CDR3: TGTGCCAGCAGCTTAGATGCGGGTACCGCTCAGCCCCAGCATTTT.

The gene calls are TRBV7-2 and TRBJ1-5, with TRBD1 matching over 7 bases. Losses at the gene ends were 5 bases for V and 6 bases for J; bases not matched to a gene: 13. The CDR3 length is 16 residues. Germline CDR1 is SGHTA and CDR2 is FQGNSA. The CDR3 sequence: CASSLRQGGRSQPQHF. In nucleotides, the CDR3 is TGTGCCAGCAGCCTTCGACAGGGCGGGCGCAGTCAGCCCCAGCATTTT.

This clone came up a few times. This chain connects TRBV25-1 to TRBJ1-6; the D gene is possibly TRBD1 (5 bases). The CDR3 has 15 amino acids. Germline V gives CDR1 MGHDK, CDR2 SYGVNS. V lost 3 bases, J lost 10 bases, and 16 bases lay in between. CDR3 DNA sequence: TGTGCCAGCAGTGAGGGCTGGCAGGGAGGATCACCCCTCCACTTT. Translated: CASSEGWQGGSPLHF.